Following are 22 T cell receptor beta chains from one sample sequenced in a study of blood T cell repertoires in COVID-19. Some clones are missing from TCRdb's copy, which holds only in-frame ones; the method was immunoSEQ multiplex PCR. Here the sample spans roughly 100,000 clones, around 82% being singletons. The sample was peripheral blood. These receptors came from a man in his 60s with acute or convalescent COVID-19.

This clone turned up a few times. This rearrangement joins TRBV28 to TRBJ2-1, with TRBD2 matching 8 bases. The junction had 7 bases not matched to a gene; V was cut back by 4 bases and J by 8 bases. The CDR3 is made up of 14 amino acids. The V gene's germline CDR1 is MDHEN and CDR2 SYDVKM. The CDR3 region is CASSSGTSGDEQFF. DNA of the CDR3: TGTGCCAGCAGTTCTGGGACTAGTGGGGATGAGCAGTTCTTC.

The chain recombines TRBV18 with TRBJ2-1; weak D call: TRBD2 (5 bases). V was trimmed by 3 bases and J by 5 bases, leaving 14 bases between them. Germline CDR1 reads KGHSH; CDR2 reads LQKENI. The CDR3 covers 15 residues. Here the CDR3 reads CASSPPGTANNEQFF. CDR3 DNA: TGTGCCAGCTCACCCCCGGGAACGGCGAACAATGAGCAGTTCTTC.

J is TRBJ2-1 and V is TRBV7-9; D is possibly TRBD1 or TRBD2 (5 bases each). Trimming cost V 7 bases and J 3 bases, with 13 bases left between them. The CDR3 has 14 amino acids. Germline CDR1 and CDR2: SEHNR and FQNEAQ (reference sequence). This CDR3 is CASTGATHYNEQFF. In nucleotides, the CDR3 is TGTGCCAGCACCGGGGCCACCCACTACAATGAGCAGTTCTTC. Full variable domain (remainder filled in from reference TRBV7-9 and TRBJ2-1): DTGVSQNPRHKITKRGQNVTFRCDPISEHNRLYWYRQTLGQGPEFLTYFQNEAQLEKSRLLSDRFSAERPKGSFSTLEIQRTEQGDSAMYLCASTGATHYNEQFFGPGTRLTVL.

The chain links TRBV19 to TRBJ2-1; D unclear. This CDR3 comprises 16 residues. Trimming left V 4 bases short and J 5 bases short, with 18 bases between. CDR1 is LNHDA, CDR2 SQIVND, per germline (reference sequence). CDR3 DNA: TGTGCCAGTAGTAGCGACTTCTTAATAGCCAACAATGAGCAGTTCTTC. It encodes CASSSDFLIANNEQFF.

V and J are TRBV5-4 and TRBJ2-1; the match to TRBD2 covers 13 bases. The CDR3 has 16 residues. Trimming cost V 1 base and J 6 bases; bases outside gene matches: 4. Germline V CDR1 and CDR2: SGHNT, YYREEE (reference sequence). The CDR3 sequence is CASSLQGLAGPNEQFF. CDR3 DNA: TGTGCCAGCAGCTTGCAGGGACTAGCGGGGCCCAATGAGCAGTTCTTC.

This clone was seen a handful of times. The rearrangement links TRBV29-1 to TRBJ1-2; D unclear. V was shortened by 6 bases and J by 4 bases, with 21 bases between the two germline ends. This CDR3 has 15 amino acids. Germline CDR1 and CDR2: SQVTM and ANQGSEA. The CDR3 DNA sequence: TGCAGCGTCAACGAAGAGGAGGGAGGTAGCTATGGCTACACCTTC. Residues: CSVNEEEGGSYGYTF. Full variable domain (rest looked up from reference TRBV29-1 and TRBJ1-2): SAVISQKPSRDICQRGTSLTIQCQVDSQVTMMFWYRQQPGQSLTLIATANQGSEATYESGFVIDKFPISRPNLTFSTLTVSNMSPEDSSIYLCSVNEEEGGSYGYTFGSGTRLTVV.

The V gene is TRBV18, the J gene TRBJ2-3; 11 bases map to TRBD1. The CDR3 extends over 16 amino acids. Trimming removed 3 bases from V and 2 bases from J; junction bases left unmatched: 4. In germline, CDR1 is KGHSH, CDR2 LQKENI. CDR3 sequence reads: CASSPRTGGPTDTQYF. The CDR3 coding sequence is TGTGCCAGCTCACCTAGGACAGGGGGCCCCACAGATACGCAGTATTTT.

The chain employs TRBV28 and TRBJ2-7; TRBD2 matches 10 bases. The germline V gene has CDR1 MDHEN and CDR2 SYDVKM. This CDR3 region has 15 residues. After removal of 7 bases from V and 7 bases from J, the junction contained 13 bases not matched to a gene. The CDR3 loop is CASISMLAGVGEQYF. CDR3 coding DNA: TGTGCCAGCATCTCCATGCTAGCGGGAGTTGGGGAGCAGTACTTC.

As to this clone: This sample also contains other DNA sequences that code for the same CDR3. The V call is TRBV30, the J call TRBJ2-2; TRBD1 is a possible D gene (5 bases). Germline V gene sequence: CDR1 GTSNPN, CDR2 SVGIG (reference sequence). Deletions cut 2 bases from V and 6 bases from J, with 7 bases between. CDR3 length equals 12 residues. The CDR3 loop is CAWSPGSGELFF. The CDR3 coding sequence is TGTGCCTGGAGTCCAGGGTCCGGGGAGCTGTTTTTT.

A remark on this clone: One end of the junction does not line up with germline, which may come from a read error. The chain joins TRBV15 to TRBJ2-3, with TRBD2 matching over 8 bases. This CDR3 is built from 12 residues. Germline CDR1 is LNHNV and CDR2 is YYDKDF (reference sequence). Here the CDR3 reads CATSRDGLAAGW. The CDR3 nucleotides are TGTGCCACCAGCAGAGATGGACTAGCCGCTGGTTGG.

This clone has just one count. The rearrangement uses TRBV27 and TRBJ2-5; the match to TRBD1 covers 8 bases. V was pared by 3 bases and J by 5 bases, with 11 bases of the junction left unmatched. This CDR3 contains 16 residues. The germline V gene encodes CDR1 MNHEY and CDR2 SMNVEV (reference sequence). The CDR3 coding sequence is TGTGCCAGCAGTTTCGGTCAGGGGGCTTTAGGGGAGACCCAGTACTTC. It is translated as CASSFGQGALGETQYF.

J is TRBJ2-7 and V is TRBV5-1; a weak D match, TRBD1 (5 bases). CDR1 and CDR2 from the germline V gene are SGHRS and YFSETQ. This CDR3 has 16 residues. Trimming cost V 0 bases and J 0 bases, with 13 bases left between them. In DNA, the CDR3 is TGCGCCAGCAGCTTGGCCAAGCAGGGAAGCTCCTACGAGCAGTACTTC. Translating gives CASSLAKQGSSYEQYF.

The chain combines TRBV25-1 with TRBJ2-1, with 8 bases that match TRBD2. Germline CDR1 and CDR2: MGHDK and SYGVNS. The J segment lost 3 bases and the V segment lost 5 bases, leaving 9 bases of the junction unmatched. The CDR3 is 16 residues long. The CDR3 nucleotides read TGTGCCAGCAGTCCTCCCACTAGCGGATTCTACAATGAGCAGTTCTTC. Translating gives CASSPPTSGFYNEQFF.

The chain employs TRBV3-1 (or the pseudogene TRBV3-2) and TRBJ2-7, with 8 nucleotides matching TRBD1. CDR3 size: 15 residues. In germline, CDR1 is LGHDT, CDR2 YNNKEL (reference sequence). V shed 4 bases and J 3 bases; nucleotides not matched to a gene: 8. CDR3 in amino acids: CASSPLPGGIYEQYF. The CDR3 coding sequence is TGTGCCAGCAGCCCGCTACCAGGGGGCATCTACGAGCAGTACTTC.

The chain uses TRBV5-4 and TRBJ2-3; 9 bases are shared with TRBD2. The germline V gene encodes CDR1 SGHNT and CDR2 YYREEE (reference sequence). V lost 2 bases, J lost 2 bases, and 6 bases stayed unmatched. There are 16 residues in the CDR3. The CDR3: CASSLGSGRITDTQYF. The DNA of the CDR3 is TGTGCCAGCAGCTTAGGTAGCGGGAGAATCACAGATACGCAGTATTTT.

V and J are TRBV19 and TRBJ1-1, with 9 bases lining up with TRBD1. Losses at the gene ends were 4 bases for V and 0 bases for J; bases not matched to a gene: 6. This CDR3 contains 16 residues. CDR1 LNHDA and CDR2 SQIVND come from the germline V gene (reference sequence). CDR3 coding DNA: TGTGCCAGTAGTAAAAACAGGGGGCCTTTGAACACTGAAGCTTTCTTT. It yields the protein CASSKNRGPLNTEAFF. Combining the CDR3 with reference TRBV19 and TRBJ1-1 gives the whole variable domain DGGITQSPKYLFRKEGQNVTLSCEQNLNHDAMYWYRQDPGQGLRLIYYSQIVNDFQKGDIAEGYSVSREKKESFPLTVTSAQKNPTAFYLCASSKNRGPLNTEAFFGQGTRLTVV.

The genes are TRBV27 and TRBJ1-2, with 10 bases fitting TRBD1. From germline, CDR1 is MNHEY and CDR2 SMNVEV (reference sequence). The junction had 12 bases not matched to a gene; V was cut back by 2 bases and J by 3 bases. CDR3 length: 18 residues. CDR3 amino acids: CASSLKVTGGVPYYGYTF. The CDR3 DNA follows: TGTGCCAGCAGTTTAAAAGTGACAGGGGGCGTCCCATACTATGGCTACACCTTC.

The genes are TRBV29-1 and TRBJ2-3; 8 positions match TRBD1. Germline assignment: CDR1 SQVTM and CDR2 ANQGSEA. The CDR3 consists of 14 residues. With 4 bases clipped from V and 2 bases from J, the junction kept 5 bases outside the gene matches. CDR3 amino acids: CSVVDRGPTDTQYF. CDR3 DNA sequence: TGCAGCGTTGTAGACAGGGGACCCACAGATACGCAGTATTTT.

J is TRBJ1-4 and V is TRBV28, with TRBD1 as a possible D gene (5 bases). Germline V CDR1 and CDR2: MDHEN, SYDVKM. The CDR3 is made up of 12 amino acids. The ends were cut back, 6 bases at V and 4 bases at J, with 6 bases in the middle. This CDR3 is CASRGGNEKLFF. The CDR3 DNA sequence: TGTGCCAGCAGGGGGGGTAATGAAAAACTGTTTTTT. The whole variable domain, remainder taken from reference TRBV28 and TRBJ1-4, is DVKVTQSSRYLVKRTGEKVFLECVQDMDHENMFWYRQDPGLGLRLIYFSYDVKMKEKGDIPEGYSVSREKKERFSLILESASTNQTSMYLCASRGGNEKLFFGSGTQLSVL.

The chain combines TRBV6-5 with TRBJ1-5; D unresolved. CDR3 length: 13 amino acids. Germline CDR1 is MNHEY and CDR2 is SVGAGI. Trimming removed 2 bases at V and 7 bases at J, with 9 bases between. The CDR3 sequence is CASSYEGEQPQHF. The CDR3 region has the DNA TGTGCCAGCAGTTACGAGGGCGAACAGCCCCAGCATTTT.

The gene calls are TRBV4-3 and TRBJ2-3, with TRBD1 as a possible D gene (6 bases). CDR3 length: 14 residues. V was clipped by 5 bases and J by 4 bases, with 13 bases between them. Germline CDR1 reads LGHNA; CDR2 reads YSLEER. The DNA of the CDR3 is TGCGCCAGCAGCAGGGGGTTGACGGCAGATACGCAGTATTTT. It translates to CASSRGLTADTQYF.

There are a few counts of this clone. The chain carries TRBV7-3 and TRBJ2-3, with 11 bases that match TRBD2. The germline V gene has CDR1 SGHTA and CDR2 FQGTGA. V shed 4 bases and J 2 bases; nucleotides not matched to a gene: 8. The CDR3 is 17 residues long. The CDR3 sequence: CASSSTGTSGPTDTQYF. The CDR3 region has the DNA TGTGCCAGCAGCTCCACAGGGACTAGCGGACCCACAGATACGCAGTATTTT.